The 9 T cell receptor beta chains given below trace back to one sample, sequenced in a study of blood T cell repertoires in COVID-19 (TCRdb year 2020). The method behind the library was the immunoSEQ multiplex PCR assay. TCRdb limited this immuneACCESS table to in-frame rearrangements with V and J called. A share of clones is missing; checked studies link under half to unresolved V genes, and the rest is unexplained. The table for this sample lists roughly 300,000 clones; under 90% of them were counted only once. The ten largest clones take up over 1.5% of the sample. Sequenced sample: peripheral blood. All receptors derive from a woman in her twenties or thirties with COVID-19, enrolled during active disease.

CDR3 nucleotide sequence: TGTGCCAGCAGCTTAGGTGGAGGGTATGAAAAACTGTTTTTT. It encodes CASSLGGGYEKLFF. The chain carries TRBV7-9 and TRBJ1-4; D remains ambiguous. The CDR3 has 14 residues. V lost 1 base and J 6 bases, leaving 9 bases between the germline ends. Looked up from germline, CDR1 is SEHNR and CDR2 is FQNEAQ (reference sequence).

The chain has TRBV7-9 and TRBJ2-1, with a weak D call TRBD1 (6 bases). CDR1 and CDR2 from the germline V gene are SEHNR and FQNEAQ (reference sequence). The CDR3 totals 13 residues. V shed 4 bases and J shed 10 bases, with 14 bases lying between them. DNA for the CDR3: TGTGCCAGCAGCTCCCTTTTCGGACAGGAGCAGTTCTTC. It yields the protein CASSSLFGQEQFF.

The rearrangement links TRBV7-2 to TRBJ1-2; 8 bases line up with TRBD1. This CDR3 is built from 14 residues. Unmatched junction bases numbered 9, after V lost 5 bases and J lost 7 bases. The germline V gene encodes CDR1 SGHTA and CDR2 FQGNSA. CDR3 DNA: TGTGCCAGCAGCACAGGGGGGGGGTATATTGGCTACACCTTC. Protein sequence: CASSTGGGYIGYTF. The variable domain in full, completed from reference TRBV7-2 and TRBJ1-2, reads GAGVSQSPSNKVTEKGKDVELRCDPISGHTALYWYRQSLGQGLEFLIYFQGNSAPDKSGLPSDRFSAERTGGSVSTLTIQRTQQEDSAVYLCASSTGGGYIGYTFGSGTRLTVV.

The chain employs TRBV7-9 and TRBJ1-1; possible D gene TRBD1, 6 bases. Germline CDR1 reads SEHNR; CDR2 reads FQNEAQ (reference sequence). The V gene lost 4 bases and the J gene lost 0 bases, with 18 bases spanning the gap. The CDR3 is 17 amino acids. In nucleotides, the CDR3 is TGTGCCAGCAGCTCCCTTGGAACAGGGCACCTGAACACTGAAGCTTTCTTT. Translating gives CASSSLGTGHLNTEAFF.

Concerning this clone: Distinct nucleotide sequences in the sample also encode this CDR3. The gene calls are TRBV9 and TRBJ2-2, with D perhaps matching TRBD2 (5 bases). V shed 3 bases and J shed 4 bases, with 7 bases lying between them. This CDR3 spans 13 amino acids. The germline V gene encodes CDR1 SGDLS and CDR2 YYNGEE. The DNA of the CDR3 is TGTGCCAGCAGCGCCACTAGCACCGGGGAGCTGTTTTTT. This sequence encodes CASSATSTGELFF. The full variable domain, its missing parts supplied by reference TRBV9 and TRBJ2-2, is DSGVTQTPKHLITATGQRVTLRCSPRSGDLSVYWYQQSLDQGLQFLIQYYNGEERAKGNILERFSAQQFPDLHSELNLSSLELGDSALYFCASSATSTGELFFGEGSRLTVL.

This chain connects TRBV6-6 to TRBJ1-4; D is uncertain. Germline loops: CDR1 MNHNY, CDR2 SVGAGI (reference sequence). The CDR3 covers 14 residues. Trimming took off 7 bases at V and 0 bases at J, with 9 bases between the two ends. The CDR3, as DNA: TGTGCCAGCAATAATTTAGCAACTAATGAAAAACTGTTTTTT. Amino acid sequence: CASNNLATNEKLFF.

The chain combines TRBV2 with TRBJ2-3; TRBD2 matches 10 bases. The CDR3 spans 15 residues. J gave up 6 bases and V 6 bases, and 9 bases lay outside the gene matches. The germline V gene has CDR1 SNHLY and CDR2 FYNNEI. CDR3: CASRLSPGLADTQYF. For the CDR3, the DNA is TGTGCCAGCAGGTTATCTCCGGGACTAGCGGATACGCAGTATTTT. The full variable domain, its missing parts supplied by reference TRBV2 and TRBJ2-3, is EPEVTQTPSHQVTQMGQEVILRCVPISNHLYFYWYRQILGQKVEFLVSFYNNEISEKSEIFDDQFSVERPDGSNFTLKIRSTKLEDSAMYFCASRLSPGLADTQYFGPGTRLTVL.

The V gene is TRBV19, the J gene TRBJ1-5, with D uncertain. Germline lookup yields CDR1 LNHDA and CDR2 SQIVND (reference sequence). This CDR3 spans 13 amino acids. V lost 6 bases to trimming and J lost 0 bases, with 6 bases between them. The CDR3 reads CASRLYSNQPQHF. The CDR3 DNA reads as TGTGCCAGTAGACTGTATAGCAATCAGCCCCAGCATTTT.

This clone was observed a few times. The V and J genes are TRBV5-1 and TRBJ1-1, with D perhaps TRBD1 (5 bases). Germline V gives CDR1 SGHRS, CDR2 YFSETQ. This CDR3 has 13 amino acids. Trimming removed 2 bases from V and 1 base from J, with 6 bases in between. CDR3 nucleotides: TGCGCCAGCAGCTTTCAGGGGAACACTGAAGCTTTCTTT. Its protein is CASSFQGNTEAFF. The variable domain in full, with the rest retrieved from reference TRBV5-1 and TRBJ1-1, is KAGVTQTPRYLIKTRGQQVTLSCSPISGHRSVSWYQQTPGQGLQFLFEYFSETQRNKGNFPGRFSGRQFSNSRSEMNVSTLELGDSALYLCASSFQGNTEAFFGQGTRLTVV.